The 2 T cell receptor beta chains below all came from one sample that was sequenced in a study of T cells in Graves' hyperthyroidism and ophthalmopathy. Researchers took RNA transcripts and amplified the TCR beta CDR3 regions from them. The study used the HTBI primer set for a first-round RT-PCR of the TCR CDR3. Each CDR3 protein gets one entry after TCRdb re-called the multiplex PCR reads with MiXCR. There are 400,000 to 600,000 distinct CDR3 sequences in the sample; more than 15% occur only once, and approximately 30% lies in the top ten. The sample comprised blood. Receptor source: a woman in her twenties or thirties with Graves' ophthalmopathy.

J is TRBJ2-7 and V is TRBV30, with 13 positions matching TRBD2. Looked up from germline, CDR1 is GTSNPN and CDR2 is SVGIG (reference sequence). V lost 0 bases, J lost 3 bases, and 5 bases stayed unmatched. The CDR3 runs to 16 residues. CDR3 coding DNA: TGTGCCTGGAGTGTACTAGCGGGAGGGCCCCACTACGAGCAGTACTTC. Its protein is CAWSVLAGGPHYEQYF.

This clonotype came up a few times. The chain combines TRBV6-1 with TRBJ2-7; TRBD2 matches at 12 bases. Germline values: CDR1 MNHNS, CDR2 SASEGT. CDR3 length: 14 amino acids. Trimming removed 10 bases from V and 3 bases from J; junction bases left unmatched: 7. DNA of the CDR3: TGTGCCACCCAAACTAGCGGGAGGTTCTACGAGCAGTACTTC. Its protein is CATQTSGRFYEQYF.